Below, 9 T cell receptor beta chains from the same sample are listed, as sequenced in a study of control samples from healthy donors and cancer patients. Measured with immunoSEQ multiplex PCR; TCRdb has only the in-frame clones, and not every one. This table has 90,000 or so clones, about 88% appearing once. Sequencing was done on a sample of blood. The receptor source for this set is a woman aged 50 to 60 in good health.

The rearrangement joins TRBV7-9 to TRBJ2-1; TRBD2 agrees at 10 bases. The junction had 12 bases not matched to a gene; V was cut back by 5 bases and J by 5 bases. This CDR3 contains 17 residues. CDR1 is SEHNR and CDR2 is FQNEAQ in the germline V gene (reference sequence). CDR3 sequence reads: CASSALDLAGGNNEQFF. CDR3 DNA: TGTGCCAGCAGCGCCCTAGATTTAGCGGGGGGAAACAATGAGCAGTTCTTC. Based on the CDR3 plus reference TRBV7-9 and TRBJ2-1, the full variable domain is DTGVSQNPRHKITKRGQNVTFRCDPISEHNRLYWYRQTLGQGPEFLTYFQNEAQLEKSRLLSDRFSAERPKGSFSTLEIQRTEQGDSAMYLCASSALDLAGGNNEQFFGPGTRLTVL.

The J gene is TRBJ2-7, the V gene TRBV4-3; D not resolved. Germline V gives CDR1 LGHNA, CDR2 YSLEER. V was shortened by 0 bases and J by 2 bases, with 11 bases between the two germline ends. CDR3 length equals 15 residues. CDR3 amino acids: CASSQEWGRTYEQYF. The CDR3 DNA sequence: TGCGCCAGCAGCCAAGAATGGGGTAGGACCTACGAGCAGTACTTC.

This clone was observed a single time. The rearrangement uses TRBV9 and TRBJ1-4, with no clear D. CDR3 length equals 17 residues. Looked up from germline, CDR1 is SGDLS and CDR2 is YYNGEE. With 0 bases removed from V and 8 bases from J, the gap between germline ends came to 20 bases. The CDR3: CASSVGGGPDFREKLFF. The CDR3 nucleotides are TGTGCCAGCAGCGTAGGAGGAGGACCTGATTTTCGGGAAAAACTGTTTTTT.

The V call is TRBV7-9, the J call TRBJ1-2; the match to TRBD1 covers 8 bases. The CDR3 has 13 amino acids. The germline V gene has CDR1 SEHNR and CDR2 FQNEAQ (reference sequence). The ends lost 5 bases at V and 3 bases at J; junction bases unmatched: 2. CDR3 in DNA: TGTGCCAGCAGCATGGGACAGGACTATGGCTACACCTTC. As protein: CASSMGQDYGYTF.

V and J are TRBV7-8 and TRBJ1-4; TRBD1 might be the D (6 bases). V gave up 5 bases and J gave up 1 base, with 14 bases separating them. This CDR3 is 16 amino acids long. CDR1 is SGHVS, CDR2 FQNEAQ, per germline. The CDR3 DNA reads TGTGCCAGCAGCCAAGCATTCAGGGGAACTAATGAAAAACTGTTTTTT. It translates to CASSQAFRGTNEKLFF.

The chain has TRBV6-6 and TRBJ2-1; D is unclear. The V and J ends lost 2 bases and 5 bases respectively, with 13 bases between them. CDR3 length equals 15 residues. Germline lookup yields CDR1 MNHNY and CDR2 SVGAGI (reference sequence). CDR3 loop: CASSYGPDLNNEQFF. The DNA for the CDR3 is TGTGCCAGCAGTTACGGGCCAGATCTTAACAATGAGCAGTTCTTC.

The chain recombines TRBV2 with TRBJ2-3, with D perhaps matching TRBD1 (5 bases). Germline-derived CDR1 and CDR2 are SNHLY and FYNNEI. Trimming removed 5 bases from V and 0 bases from J, with 12 bases in between. The CDR3 extends over 15 amino acids. DNA of the CDR3: TGTGCCAGCAGTCAGGGCATCCCTAGCACAGATACGCAGTATTTT. This sequence encodes CASSQGIPSTDTQYF.

The chain combines TRBV6-4 with TRBJ2-5; TRBD1 matches 11 bases. The CDR3 contains 16 residues. Losses at the gene ends were 0 bases for V and 4 bases for J; bases not matched to a gene: 4. The germline CDR1 and CDR2 sequences are MRHNA and SNTAGT. CDR3 loop: CASSDSGTGGIETQYF. The CDR3 DNA follows: TGTGCCAGCAGTGACTCTGGGACAGGGGGAATAGAGACCCAGTACTTC.

The chain carries TRBV19 and TRBJ1-6; D is possibly TRBD1 (5 bases). V was cut by 3 bases and J by 0 bases, with 12 bases left in between. Germline V gene sequence: CDR1 LNHDA, CDR2 SQIVND (reference sequence). This CDR3 is built from 17 residues. The CDR3 is CASSMGHGYSYNSPLHF. The CDR3 DNA follows: TGTGCCAGTAGTATGGGGCACGGTTACTCCTATAATTCACCCCTCCACTTT.